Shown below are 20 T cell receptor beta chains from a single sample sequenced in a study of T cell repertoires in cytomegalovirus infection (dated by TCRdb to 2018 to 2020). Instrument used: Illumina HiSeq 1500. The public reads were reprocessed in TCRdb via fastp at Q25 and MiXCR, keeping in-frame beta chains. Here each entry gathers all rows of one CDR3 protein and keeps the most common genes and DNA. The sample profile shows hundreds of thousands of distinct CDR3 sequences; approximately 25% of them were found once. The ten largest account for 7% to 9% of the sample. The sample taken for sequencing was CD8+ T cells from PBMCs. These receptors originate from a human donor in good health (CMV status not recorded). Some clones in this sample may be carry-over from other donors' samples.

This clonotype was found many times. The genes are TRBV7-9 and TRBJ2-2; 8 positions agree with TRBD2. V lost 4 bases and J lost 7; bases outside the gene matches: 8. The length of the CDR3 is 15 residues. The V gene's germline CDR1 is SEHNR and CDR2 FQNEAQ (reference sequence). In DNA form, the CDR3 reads TGTGCCAGCAGCTCAAGCGGGGGCGTTGGCGGGGAGCTGTTTTTT. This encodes CASSSSGGVGGELFF. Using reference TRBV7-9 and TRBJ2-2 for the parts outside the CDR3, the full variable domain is DTGVSQNPRHKITKRGQNVTFRCDPISEHNRLYWYRQTLGQGPEFLTYFQNEAQLEKSRLLSDRFSAERPKGSFSTLEIQRTEQGDSAMYLCASSSSGGVGGELFFGEGSRLTVL.

For the CDR3, the DNA is TGTGCCACCAGCAGAGACAGACAGGAGAGCACAGATACGCAGTATTTT. This encodes CATSRDRQESTDTQYF. The chain carries TRBV15 and TRBJ2-3, with D tentatively TRBD1 (6 bases). Germline assignment: CDR1 LNHNV and CDR2 YYDKDF (reference sequence). The V gene lost 0 bases and the J gene lost 0 bases, with 10 bases spanning the gap. The CDR3 loop spans 16 amino acids.

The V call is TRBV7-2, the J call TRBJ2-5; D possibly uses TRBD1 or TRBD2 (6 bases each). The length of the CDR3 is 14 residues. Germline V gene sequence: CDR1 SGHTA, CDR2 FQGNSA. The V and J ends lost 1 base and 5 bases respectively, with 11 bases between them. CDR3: CASSLDGGRETQYF. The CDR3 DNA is TGTGCCAGCAGCTTAGACGGGGGCAGGGAGACCCAGTACTTC.

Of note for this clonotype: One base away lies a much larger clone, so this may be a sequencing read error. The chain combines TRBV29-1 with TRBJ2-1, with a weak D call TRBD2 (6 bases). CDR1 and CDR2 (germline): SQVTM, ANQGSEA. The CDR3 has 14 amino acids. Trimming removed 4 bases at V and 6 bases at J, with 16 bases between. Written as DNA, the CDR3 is TGCAGCGTTGGACCGGGACTGGAGTTCAATGAGCAGTTCTTC. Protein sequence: CSVGPGLEFNEQFF.

CDR3 loop: CASSDGQGFGGTEAFF. CDR3 in DNA: TGTGCCAGCAGTGATGGACAGGGGTTTGGGGGCACTGAAGCTTTCTTT. The rearrangement joins TRBV6-1 to TRBJ1-1, with 9 bases fitting TRBD1. Germline CDR1 is MNHNS and CDR2 is SASEGT. After removal of 3 bases from V and 4 bases from J, the junction contained 9 bases not matched to a gene. This CDR3 region has 16 residues.

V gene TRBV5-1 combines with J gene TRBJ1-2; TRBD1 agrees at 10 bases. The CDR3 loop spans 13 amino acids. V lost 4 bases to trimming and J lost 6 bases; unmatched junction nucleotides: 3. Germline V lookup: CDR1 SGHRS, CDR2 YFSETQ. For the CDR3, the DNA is TGCGCCAGCAGCCATGGACAGGGGGATGGCTACACCTTC. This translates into CASSHGQGDGYTF. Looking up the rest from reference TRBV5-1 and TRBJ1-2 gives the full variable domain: KAGVTQTPRYLIKTRGQQVTLSCSPISGHRSVSWYQQTPGQGLQFLFEYFSETQRNKGNFPGRFSGRQFSNSRSEMNVSTLELGDSALYLCASSHGQGDGYTFGSGTRLTVV.

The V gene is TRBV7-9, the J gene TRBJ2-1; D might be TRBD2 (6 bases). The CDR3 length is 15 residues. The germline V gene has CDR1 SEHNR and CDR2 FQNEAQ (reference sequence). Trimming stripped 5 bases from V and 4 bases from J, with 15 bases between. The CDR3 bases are TGTGCCAGCAGCGCCGCATCGGGGGAATACAATGAGCAGTTCTTC. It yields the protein CASSAASGEYNEQFF.

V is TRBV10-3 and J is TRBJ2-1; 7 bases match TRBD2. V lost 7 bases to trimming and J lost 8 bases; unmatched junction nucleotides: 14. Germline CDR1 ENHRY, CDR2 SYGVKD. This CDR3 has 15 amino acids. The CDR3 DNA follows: TGTGCCATCAAAAACCGGGACCCGGGAGGCGATGAGCAGTTCTTC. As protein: CAIKNRDPGGDEQFF.

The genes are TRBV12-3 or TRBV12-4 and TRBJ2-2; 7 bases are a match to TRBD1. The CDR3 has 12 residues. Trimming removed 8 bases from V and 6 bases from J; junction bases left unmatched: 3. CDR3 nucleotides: TGTGCCAGCGGACAGGTATCCGGGGAGCTGTTTTTT. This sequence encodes CASGQVSGELFF.

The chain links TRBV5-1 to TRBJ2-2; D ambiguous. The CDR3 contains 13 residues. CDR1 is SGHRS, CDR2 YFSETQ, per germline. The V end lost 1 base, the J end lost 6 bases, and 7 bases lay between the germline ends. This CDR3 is CASSLTVAGELFF. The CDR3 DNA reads TGCGCCAGCAGCTTGACAGTAGCCGGGGAGCTGTTTTTT.

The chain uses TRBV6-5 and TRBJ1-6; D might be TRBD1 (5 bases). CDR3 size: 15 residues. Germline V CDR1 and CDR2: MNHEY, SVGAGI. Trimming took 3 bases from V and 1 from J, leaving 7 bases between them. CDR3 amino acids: CASSYGGSYNSPLHF. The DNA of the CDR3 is TGTGCCAGCAGTTATGGGGGGTCCTATAATTCACCCCTCCACTTT.

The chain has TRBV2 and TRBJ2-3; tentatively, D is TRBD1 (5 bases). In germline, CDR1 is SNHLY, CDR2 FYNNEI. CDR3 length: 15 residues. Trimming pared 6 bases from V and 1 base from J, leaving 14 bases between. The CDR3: CASSPRDSGTDTQYF. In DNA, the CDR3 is TGTGCCAGCAGCCCCAGGGATTCGGGCACAGATACGCAGTATTTT.

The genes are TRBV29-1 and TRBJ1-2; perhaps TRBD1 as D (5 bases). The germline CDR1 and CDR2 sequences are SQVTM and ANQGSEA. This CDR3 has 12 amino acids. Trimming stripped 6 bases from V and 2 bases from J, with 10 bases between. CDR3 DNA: TGCAGCGTCGTGACAGCGAACTATGGCTACACCTTC. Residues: CSVVTANYGYTF. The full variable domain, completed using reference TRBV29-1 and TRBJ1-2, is SAVISQKPSRDICQRGTSLTIQCQVDSQVTMMFWYRQQPGQSLTLIATANQGSEATYESGFVIDKFPISRPNLTFSTLTVSNMSPEDSSIYLCSVVTANYGYTFGSGTRLTVV.

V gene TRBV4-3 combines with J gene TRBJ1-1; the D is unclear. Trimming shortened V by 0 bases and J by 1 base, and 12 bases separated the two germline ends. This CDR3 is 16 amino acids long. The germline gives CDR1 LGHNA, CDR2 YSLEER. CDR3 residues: CASSQDWRARNTEAFF. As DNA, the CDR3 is TGCGCCAGCAGCCAAGATTGGAGGGCGCGGAACACTGAAGCTTTCTTT.

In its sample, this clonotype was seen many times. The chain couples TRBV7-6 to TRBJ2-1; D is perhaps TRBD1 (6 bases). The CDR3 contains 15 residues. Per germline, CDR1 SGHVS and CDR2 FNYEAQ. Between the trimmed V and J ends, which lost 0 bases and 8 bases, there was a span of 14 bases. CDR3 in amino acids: CASSLAAGAVDEQFF. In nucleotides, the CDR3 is TGTGCCAGCAGCTTAGCGGCAGGGGCCGTAGATGAGCAGTTCTTC.

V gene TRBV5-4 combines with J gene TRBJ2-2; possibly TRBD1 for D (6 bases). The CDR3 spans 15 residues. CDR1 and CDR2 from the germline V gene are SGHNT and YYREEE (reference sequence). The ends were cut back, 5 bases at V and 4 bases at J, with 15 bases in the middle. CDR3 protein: CASRHPGQLTGELFF. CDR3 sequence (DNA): TGTGCCAGCAGGCATCCAGGACAGCTCACCGGGGAGCTGTTTTTT.

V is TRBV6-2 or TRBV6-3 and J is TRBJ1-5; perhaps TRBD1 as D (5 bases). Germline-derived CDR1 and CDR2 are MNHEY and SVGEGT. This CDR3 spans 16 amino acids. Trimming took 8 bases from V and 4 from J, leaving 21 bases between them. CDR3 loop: CASAFRDVSLNQPQHF. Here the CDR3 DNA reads TGTGCCAGCGCATTCCGGGACGTTTCTTTAAATCAGCCCCAGCATTTT.

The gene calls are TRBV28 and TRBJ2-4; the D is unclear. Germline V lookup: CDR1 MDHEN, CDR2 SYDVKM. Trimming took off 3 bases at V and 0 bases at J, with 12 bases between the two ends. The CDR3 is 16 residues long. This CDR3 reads CASSFQTGIAKNIQYF. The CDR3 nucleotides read TGTGCCAGCAGTTTCCAAACCGGAATAGCCAAAAACATTCAGTACTTC.

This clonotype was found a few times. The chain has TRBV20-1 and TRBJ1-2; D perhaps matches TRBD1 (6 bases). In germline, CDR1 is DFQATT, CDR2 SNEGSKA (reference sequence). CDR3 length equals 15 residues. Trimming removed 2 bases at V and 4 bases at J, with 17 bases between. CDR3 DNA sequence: TGCAGTGCTAGAACGCGGACAGAAGACCCCTATGGCTACACCTTC. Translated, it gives CSARTRTEDPYGYTF.

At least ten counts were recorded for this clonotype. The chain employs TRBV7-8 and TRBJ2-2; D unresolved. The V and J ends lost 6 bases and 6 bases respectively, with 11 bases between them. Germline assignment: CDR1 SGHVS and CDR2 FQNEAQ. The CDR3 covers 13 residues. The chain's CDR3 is CASRFFDPGELFF. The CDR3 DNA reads TGTGCCAGCAGGTTTTTTGACCCCGGGGAGCTGTTTTTT.